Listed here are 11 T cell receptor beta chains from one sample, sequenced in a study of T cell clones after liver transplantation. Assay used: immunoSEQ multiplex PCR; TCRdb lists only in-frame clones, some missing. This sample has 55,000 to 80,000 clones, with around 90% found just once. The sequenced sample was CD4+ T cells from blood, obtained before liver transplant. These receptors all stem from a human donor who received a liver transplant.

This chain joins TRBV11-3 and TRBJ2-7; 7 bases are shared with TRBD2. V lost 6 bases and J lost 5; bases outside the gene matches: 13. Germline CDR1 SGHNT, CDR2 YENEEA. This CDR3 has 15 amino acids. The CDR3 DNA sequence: TGTGCCAGCAGACCAGACGGGGGGTGGCCTCACGAGCAGTACTTC. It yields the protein CASRPDGGWPHEQYF.

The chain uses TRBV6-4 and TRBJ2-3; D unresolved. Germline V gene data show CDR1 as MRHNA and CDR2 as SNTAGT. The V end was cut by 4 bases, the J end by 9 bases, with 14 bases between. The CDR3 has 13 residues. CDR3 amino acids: CASSVVGPHTQYF. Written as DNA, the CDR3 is TGTGCCAGCAGTGTTGTAGGGCCCCACACGCAGTATTTT.

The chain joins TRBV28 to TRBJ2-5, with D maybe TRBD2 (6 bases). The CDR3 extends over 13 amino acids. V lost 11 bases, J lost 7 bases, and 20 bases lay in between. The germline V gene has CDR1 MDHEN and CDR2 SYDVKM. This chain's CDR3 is CAFSARVGGTQYF. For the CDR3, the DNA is TGTGCCTTCTCGGCCCGTGTGGGGGGGACCCAGTACTTC.

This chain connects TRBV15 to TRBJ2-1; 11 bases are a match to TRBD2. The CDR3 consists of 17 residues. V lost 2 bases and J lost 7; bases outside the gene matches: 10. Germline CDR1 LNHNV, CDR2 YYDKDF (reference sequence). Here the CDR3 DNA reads TGTGCCACCAGCAGACCCCTACTAGCGGGAGATAGGAATGAGCAGTTCTTC. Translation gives CATSRPLLAGDRNEQFF.

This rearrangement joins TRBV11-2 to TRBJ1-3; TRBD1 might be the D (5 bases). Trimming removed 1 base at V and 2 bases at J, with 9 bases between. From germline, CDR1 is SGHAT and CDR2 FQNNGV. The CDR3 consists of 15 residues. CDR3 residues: CASSLGGTAGNTIYF. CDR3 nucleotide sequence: TGTGCCAGCAGCTTAGGGGGGACGGCTGGAAACACCATATATTTT. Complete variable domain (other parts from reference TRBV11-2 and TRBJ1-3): EAGVAQSPRYKIIEKRQSVAFWCNPISGHATLYWYQQILGQGPKLLIQFQNNGVVDDSQLPKDRFSAERLKGVDSTLKIQPAKLEDSAVYLCASSLGGTAGNTIYFGEGSWLTVV.

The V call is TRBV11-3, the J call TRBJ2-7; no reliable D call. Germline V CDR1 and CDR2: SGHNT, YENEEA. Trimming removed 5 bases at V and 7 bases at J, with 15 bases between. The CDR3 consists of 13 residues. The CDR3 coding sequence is TGTGCCAGCAGCCCCGCCCCTCTATCGGAGCAGTACTTC. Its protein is CASSPAPLSEQYF.

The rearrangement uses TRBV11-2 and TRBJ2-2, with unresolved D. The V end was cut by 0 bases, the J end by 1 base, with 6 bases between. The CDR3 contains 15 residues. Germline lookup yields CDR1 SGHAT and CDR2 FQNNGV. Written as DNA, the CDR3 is TGTGCCAGCAGCTTAGATTACGGGAACACCGGGGAGCTGTTTTTT. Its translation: CASSLDYGNTGELFF.

The CDR3 DNA reads TGTGCCAGCAGCTTAGAACCCACAAACACCATATATTTT. Translated: CASSLEPTNTIYF. The gene calls are TRBV13 and TRBJ1-3; the D is unclear. The V end lost 1 base, the J end lost 6 bases, and 7 bases lay between the germline ends. Germline V gives CDR1 PRHDT, CDR2 FYEKMQ (reference sequence). The CDR3 runs 13 residues.

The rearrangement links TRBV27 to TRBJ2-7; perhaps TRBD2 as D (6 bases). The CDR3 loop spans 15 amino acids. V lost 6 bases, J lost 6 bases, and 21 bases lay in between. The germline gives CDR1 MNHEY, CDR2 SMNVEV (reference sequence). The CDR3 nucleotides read TGTGCCAGCAGCATGACCGGGACTCCCTTCGTCGAGCAGTACTTC. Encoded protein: CASSMTGTPFVEQYF.

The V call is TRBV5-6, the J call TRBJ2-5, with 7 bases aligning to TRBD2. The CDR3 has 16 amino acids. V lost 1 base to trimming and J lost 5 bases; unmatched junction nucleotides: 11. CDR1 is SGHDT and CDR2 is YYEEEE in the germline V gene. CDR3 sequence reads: CASSLQGGLAVETQYF. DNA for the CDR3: TGTGCCAGCAGCTTGCAGGGTGGGCTAGCGGTTGAGACCCAGTACTTC.

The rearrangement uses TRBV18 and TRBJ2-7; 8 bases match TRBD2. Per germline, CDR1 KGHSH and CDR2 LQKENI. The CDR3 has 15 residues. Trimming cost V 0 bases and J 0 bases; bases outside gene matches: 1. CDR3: CASSPPSGISYEQYF. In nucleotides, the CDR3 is TGTGCCAGCTCACCACCTAGCGGGATCTCCTACGAGCAGTACTTC. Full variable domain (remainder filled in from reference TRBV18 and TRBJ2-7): NAGVMQNPRHLVRRRGQEARLRCSPMKGHSHVYWYRQLPEEGLKFMVYLQKENIIDESGMPKERFSAEFPKEGPSILRIQQVVRGDSAAYFCASSPPSGISYEQYFGPGTRLTVT.